The entry below gives a single T cell receptor beta chain sequence along with its context. Its antigen is unknown. This entry comes from a study of CD8 T cells in ankylosing spondylitis. Study-level findings and limits: The clones that were linked to disease were reported to be significantly enriched in matched synovial fluid samples from ankylosing spondylitis patients. Seemingly distinctive of ankylosing spondylitis blood was a TCR beta motif formed by eight highly homologous variants. Disease-linked clones displayed a CD8+ phenotype and appeared relatively rarely in peripheral blood.

In making TCR beta libraries, quantitative 5'-RACE with molecular barcodes was used. Each CDR3 protein gets one entry after TCRdb re-called the 5' RACE reads with MiXCR. The profile shows around 430,000 distinct CDR3 sequences, 17% of them singletons. The CDR3 is 14 residues long. The germline V gene has CDR1 KGHSH and CDR2 LQKENI. J was trimmed by 5 bases and V by 2 bases; bases with no gene match: 4. The TCR was taken from a male donor with ankylosing spondylitis. This chain connects TRBV18 to TRBJ1-1; 8 bases are a match to TRBD1. Sequenced input: blood, either unsorted or a sorted T cell fraction (not recorded which). The CDR3 DNA reads TGTGCCAGCTCACCAATGACAGGGGCGACTGAAGCTTTCTTT. Translated: CASSPMTGATEAFF.